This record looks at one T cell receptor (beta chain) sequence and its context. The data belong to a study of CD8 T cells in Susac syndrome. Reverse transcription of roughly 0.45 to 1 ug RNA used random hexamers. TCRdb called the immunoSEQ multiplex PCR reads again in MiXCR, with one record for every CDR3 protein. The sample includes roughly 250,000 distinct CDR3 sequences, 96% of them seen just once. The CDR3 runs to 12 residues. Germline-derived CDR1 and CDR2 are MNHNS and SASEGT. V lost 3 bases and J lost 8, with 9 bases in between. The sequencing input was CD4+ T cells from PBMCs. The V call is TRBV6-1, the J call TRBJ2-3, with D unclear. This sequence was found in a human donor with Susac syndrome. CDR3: CASSDTSTTQYF. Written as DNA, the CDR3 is TGTGCCAGCAGTGACACCTCTACTACGCAGTATTTT.